This TCR beta chain was observed in a study of shared clonotypes between healthy human individuals. This table comes from immunoSEQ multiplex PCR, and its TCRdb copy is limited to in-frame clones, with some not included. The table has millions of clones, 95% seen once; the top ten hold 0.1% to 0.15%. Study-level points and caveats: On the whole, naive subsets had larger estimated richness than memory subsets had.

Points on this clone: What it recognizes is unknown.

Losses at the gene ends were 4 bases for V and 0 bases for J; bases not matched to a gene: 8. This CDR3 region has 17 residues. The germline CDR1 and CDR2 sequences are SNHLY and FYNNEI. The chain uses TRBV2 and TRBJ2-1, with 8 bases matching TRBD1. The sample taken for sequencing was naive CD4+ T cells sorted from blood. Specified subset: CD45RA+ positively selected. This TCR came from a man aged 18 to 35 in good health. The CDR3, as DNA: TGTGCCAGCAGTGTAAAGGGACAGGAGAGCTCCTACAATGAGCAGTTCTTC. It is translated as CASSVKGQESSYNEQFF.